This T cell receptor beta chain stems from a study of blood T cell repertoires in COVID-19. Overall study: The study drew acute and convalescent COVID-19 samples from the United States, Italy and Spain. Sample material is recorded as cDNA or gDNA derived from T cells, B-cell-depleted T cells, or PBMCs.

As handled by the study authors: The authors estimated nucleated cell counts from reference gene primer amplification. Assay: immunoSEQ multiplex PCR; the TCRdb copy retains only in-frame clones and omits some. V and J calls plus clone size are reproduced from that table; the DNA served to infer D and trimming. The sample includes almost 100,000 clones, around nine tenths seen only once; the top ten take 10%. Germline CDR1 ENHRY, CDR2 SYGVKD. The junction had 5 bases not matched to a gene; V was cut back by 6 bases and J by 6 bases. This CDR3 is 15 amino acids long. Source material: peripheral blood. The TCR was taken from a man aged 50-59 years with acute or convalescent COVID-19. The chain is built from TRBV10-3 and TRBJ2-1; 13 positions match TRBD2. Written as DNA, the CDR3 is TGTGCCATCAGACTAGCGGGAGGGGGGGTCAATGAGCAGTTCTTC. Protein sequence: CAIRLAGGGVNEQFF.